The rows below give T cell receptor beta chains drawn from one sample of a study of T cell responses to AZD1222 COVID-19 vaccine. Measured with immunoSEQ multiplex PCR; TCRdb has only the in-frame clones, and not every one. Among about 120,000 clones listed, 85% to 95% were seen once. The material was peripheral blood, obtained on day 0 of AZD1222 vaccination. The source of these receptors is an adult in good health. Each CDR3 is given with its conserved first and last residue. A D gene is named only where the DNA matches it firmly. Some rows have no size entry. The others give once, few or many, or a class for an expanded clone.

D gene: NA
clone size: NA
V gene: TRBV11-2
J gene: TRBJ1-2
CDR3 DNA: TGTGCCAGCAGCTTGGAACCCTCGGGGGAGACGGCTCTGGGCTACACCTTC
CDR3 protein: CASSLEPSGETALGYTF

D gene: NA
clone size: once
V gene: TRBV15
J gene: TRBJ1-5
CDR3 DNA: TGTGCCACCAGCATCGGAAGGGTTAGCAATCAGCCCCAGCATTTT
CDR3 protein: CATSIGRVSNQPQHF

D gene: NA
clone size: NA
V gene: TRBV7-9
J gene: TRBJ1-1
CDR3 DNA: TGTGCCAGCAGCCAAGAAGGGGGCACTGAAGCTTTCTTT
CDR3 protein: CASSQEGGTEAFF

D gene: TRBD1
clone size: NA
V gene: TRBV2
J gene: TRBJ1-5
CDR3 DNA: TGTGCCAGCAGCGGACAGGGAGTGGGGCCCCAGCATTTT
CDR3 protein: CASSGQGVGPQHF

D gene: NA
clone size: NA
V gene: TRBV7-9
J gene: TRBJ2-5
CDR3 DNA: TGTGCCAGCAGCCCCCCCCCTGGGACGATCCGACAAGAGACCCAGTACTTC
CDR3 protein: CASSPPPGTIRQETQYF

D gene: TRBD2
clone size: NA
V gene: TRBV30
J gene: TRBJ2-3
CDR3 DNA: TGTGCCTGGAGTGTACTCGCGGGAGGGCCGGATACGCAGTATTTT
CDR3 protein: CAWSVLAGGPDTQYF

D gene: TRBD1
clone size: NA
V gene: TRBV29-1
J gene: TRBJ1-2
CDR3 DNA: TGCAGCGTTTCAGGGGGGACAGGTTTTAACTATGGCTACACCTTC
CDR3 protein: CSVSGGTGFNYGYTF

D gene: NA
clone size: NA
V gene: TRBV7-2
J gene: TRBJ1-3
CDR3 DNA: TGTGCCAGCAGCTTGGGGCCTCAGACTGCTGGAAACACCATATATTTT
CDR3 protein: CASSLGPQTAGNTIYF

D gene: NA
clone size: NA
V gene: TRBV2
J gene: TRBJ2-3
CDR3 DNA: TGTGCCAGCAGTGAAAGGACCAAACGCACAGATACGCAGTATTTT
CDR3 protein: CASSERTKRTDTQYF

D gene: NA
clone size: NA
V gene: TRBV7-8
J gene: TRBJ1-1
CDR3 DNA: TGTGCCAGCAGCTTATCTTTGAACACTGAAGCTTTCTTT
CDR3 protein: CASSLSLNTEAFF

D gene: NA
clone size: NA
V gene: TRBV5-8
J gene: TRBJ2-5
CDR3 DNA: TGTGCCAGCAGCTCGGAAAGGGATCAAGAGACCCAGTACTTC
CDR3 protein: CASSSERDQETQYF

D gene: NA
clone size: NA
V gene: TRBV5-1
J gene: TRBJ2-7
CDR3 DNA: TGCGCCAGCAGCTTGGTGGGACTGCCACTCACTCCTTCCTACGAGCAGTACTTC
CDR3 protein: CASSLVGLPLTPSYEQYF

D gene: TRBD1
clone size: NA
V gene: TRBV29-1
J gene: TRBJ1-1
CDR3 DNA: TGCAGCGTTGCTACAGGGGCGAACACTGAAGCTTTCTTT
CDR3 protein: CSVATGANTEAFF

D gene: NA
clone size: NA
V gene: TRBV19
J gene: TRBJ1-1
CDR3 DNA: TGTGCCAGTAACAACCGGATAACTTTCTTT
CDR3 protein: CASNNRITFF

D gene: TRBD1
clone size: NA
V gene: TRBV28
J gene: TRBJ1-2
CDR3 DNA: TGTGCCAGCAGAACGGGACAGCACTATGGCTACACCTTC
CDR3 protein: CASRTGQHYGYTF

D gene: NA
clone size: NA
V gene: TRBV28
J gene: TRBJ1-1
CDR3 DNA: TGTGCCAGCAAAGGTTCTGAAGCTTTCTTT
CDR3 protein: CASKGSEAFF

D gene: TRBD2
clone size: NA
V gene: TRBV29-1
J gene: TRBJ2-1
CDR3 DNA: TGCAGCGTTGAAGATCTCAATACTAGCGGGAGAATGTTTGGTGAGCAGTTCTTC
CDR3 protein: CSVEDLNTSGRMFGEQFF

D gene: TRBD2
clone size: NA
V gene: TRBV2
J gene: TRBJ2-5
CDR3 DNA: TGTGCCAGCAGTGTACTAGCGGGAGCTTTTGAGACCCAGTACTTC
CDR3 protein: CASSVLAGAFETQYF

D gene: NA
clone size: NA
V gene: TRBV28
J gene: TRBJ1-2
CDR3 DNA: TGTGCCAGCAGTCCCCAGGGAGGGTTTGCTAACTATGGCTACACCTTC
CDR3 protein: CASSPQGGFANYGYTF

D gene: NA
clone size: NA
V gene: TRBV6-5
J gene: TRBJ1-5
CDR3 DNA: TGTGCCAGCACCCGGGCAGGGGTTTCAAATCAGCCCCAGCATTTT
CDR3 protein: CASTRAGVSNQPQHF

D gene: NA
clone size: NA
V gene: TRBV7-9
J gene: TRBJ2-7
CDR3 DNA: TGTGCCAGCAGCTTAAGTTCGAGCTCCTACGAGCAGTACTTC
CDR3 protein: CASSLSSSSYEQYF

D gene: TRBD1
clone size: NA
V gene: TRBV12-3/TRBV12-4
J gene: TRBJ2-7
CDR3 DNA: TGTGCCAGCAGTCGGGACAGGGCGTACGAGCAGTACTTC
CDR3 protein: CASSRDRAYEQYF

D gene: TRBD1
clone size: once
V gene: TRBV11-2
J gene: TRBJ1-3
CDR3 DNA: TGTGCCAGCAGCCCATCGACAGGGACCTCTGGAAACACCATATATTTT
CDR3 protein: CASSPSTGTSGNTIYF

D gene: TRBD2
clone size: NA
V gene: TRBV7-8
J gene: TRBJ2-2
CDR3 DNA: TGTGCCAGCTCTACAAGCGGGAGGGCCGACGGGGAGCTGTTTTTT
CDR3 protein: CASSTSGRADGELFF

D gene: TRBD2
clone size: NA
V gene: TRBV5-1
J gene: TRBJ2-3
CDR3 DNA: TGCGCCAGCAGCTTTAGCGGGAGAACCACAGATACGCAGTATTTT
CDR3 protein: CASSFSGRTTDTQYF

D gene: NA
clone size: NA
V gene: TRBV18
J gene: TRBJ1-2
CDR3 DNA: TGTGCCAGCTCACCAGGGGTCCCCTATGGCTACACCTTC
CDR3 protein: CASSPGVPYGYTF

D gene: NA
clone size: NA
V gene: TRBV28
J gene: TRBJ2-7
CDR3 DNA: TGTGCCAGCAGTTTAAGGCAGAGCCCCTACGAGCAGTACTTC
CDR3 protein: CASSLRQSPYEQYF

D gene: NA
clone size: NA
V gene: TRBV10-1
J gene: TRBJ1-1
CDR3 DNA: TGCGCCAGCAGTGAGTCCGGCAGGGACACTGAAGCTTTCTTT
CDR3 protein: CASSESGRDTEAFF

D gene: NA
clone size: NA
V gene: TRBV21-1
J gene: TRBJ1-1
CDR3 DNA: TGTGCCAGCAGCAACGGTGCGCACACTGAAGCTTTCTTT
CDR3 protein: CASSNGAHTEAFF

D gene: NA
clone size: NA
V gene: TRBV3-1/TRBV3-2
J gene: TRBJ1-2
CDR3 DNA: TGTGCCAGCAGCCGAGGGGACACCCACTACACCTTC
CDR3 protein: CASSRGDTHYTF

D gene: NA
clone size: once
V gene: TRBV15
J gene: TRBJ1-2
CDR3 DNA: TGTGCCACCAGCAGTGGACCCGGGGAGAACGCGTATGGCTACACCTTC
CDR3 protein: CATSSGPGENAYGYTF

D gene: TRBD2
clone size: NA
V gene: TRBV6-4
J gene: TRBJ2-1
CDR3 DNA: TGTGCCAGCGGCGCGGGAGGAATGGGCGAGCAGTTCTTC
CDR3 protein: CASGAGGMGEQFF

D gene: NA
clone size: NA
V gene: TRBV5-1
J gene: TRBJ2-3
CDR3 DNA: TGCGCCAGCAGGGTCGACCCGACAGATACGCAGTATTTT
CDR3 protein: CASRVDPTDTQYF

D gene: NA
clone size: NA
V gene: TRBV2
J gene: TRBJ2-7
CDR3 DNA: TGTGCCAGCAGTGTGTTCAGGGCCCCCTACGAGCAGTACTTC
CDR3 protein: CASSVFRAPYEQYF

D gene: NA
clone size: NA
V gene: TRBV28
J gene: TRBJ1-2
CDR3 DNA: TGTGCCAGCAGTTCCCAGGGGCTCAACAACTATGGCTACACCTTC
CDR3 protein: CASSSQGLNNYGYTF

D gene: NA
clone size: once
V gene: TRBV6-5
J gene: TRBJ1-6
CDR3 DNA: TGTGCCAGCATATCCACGTATTCACCCCTCCACTTT
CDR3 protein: CASISTYSPLHF

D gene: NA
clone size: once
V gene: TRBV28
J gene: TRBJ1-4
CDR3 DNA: TGTGCCAGCTACCGGGGGTTTGGAAAACTGTTTTTT
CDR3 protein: CASYRGFGKLFF

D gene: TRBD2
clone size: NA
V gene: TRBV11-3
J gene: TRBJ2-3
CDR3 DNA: TGTGCCAGCAGCCTCGGGGGGGGTACGGATACGCAGTATTTT
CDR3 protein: CASSLGGGTDTQYF